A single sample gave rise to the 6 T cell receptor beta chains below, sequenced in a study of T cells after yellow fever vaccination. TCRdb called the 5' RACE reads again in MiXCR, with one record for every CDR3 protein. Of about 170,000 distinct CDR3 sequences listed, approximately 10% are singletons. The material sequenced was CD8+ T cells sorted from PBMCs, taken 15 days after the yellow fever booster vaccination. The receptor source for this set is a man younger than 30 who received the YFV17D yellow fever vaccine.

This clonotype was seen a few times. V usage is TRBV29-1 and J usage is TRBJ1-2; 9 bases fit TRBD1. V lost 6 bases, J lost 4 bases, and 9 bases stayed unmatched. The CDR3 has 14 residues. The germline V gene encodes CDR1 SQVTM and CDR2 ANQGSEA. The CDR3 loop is CSVTRQDRGYGYTF. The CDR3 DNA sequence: TGCAGCGTCACCCGCCAGGACAGGGGCTATGGCTACACCTTC.

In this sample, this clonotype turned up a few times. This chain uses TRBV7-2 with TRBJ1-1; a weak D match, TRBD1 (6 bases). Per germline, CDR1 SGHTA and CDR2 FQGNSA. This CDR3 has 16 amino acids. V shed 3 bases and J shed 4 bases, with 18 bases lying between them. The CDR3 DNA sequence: TGTGCCAGCAGCTTCATTTACAGGGATGATGGCACTGAAGCTTTCTTT. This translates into CASSFIYRDDGTEAFF.

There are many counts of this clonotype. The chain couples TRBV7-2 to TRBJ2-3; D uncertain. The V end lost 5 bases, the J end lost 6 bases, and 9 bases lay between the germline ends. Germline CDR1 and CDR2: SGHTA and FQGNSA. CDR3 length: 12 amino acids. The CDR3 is CASSLPRDTQYF. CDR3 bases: TGTGCCAGCAGCCTTCCTCGGGATACGCAGTATTTT.

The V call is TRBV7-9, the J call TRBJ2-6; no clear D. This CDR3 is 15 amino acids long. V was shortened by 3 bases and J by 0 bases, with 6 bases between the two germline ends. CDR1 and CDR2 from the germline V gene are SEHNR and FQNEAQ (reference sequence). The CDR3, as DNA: TGTGCCAGCAGCTTTGGTGACTCTGGGGCCAACGTCCTGACTTTC. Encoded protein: CASSFGDSGANVLTF.

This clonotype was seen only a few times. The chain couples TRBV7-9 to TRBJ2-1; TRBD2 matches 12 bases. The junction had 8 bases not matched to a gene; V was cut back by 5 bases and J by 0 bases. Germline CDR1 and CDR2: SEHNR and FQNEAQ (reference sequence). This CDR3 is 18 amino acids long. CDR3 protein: CASSRLAGATSSYNEQFF. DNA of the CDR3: TGTGCCAGCAGCCGACTAGCGGGGGCCACAAGCTCCTACAATGAGCAGTTCTTC.

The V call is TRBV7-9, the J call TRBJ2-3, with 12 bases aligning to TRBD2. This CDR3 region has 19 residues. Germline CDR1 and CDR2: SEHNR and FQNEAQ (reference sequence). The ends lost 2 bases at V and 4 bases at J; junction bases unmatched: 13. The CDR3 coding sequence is TGTGCCAGCAGCTTACCGTCTAGCGGGGGGGCCCCCGGCGCAGATACGCAGTATTTT. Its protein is CASSLPSSGGAPGADTQYF.